Following are 26 T cell receptor beta chains from one sample sequenced in a study of blood T cell repertoires in COVID-19. Produced via immunoSEQ multiplex PCR; TCRdb's table is partial and in-frame only. In the table there are a few hundred thousand clones, 70% to 90% of which are singletons. The sequenced material came from peripheral blood. The receptor source for this set is a woman aged 55-70 years with acute or convalescent COVID-19.

V gene TRBV7-2 combines with J gene TRBJ2-5, with 8 bases matching TRBD2. Germline loops: CDR1 SGHTA, CDR2 FQGNSA. This CDR3 spans 14 amino acids. V trimming: 5 bases; J trimming: 5 bases; junction bases outside the gene matches: 7. In DNA, the CDR3 is TGTGCCAGCAGCCCTGGATCGGGAGGGGAGACCCAGTACTTC. Translated: CASSPGSGGETQYF.

The chain joins TRBV27 to TRBJ1-2; no definite D call. CDR3 length: 15 residues. With 5 bases removed from V and 4 bases from J, the gap between germline ends came to 17 bases. CDR1 and CDR2 (germline): MNHEY, SMNVEV (reference sequence). This chain's CDR3 is CASSLTGIPPYGYTF. The CDR3 DNA follows: TGTGCCAGCAGTCTAACGGGGATCCCCCCCTATGGCTACACCTTC.

Remarks on this clone: The sample has other DNA sequences that encode this CDR3 too. The V call is TRBV7-2, the J call TRBJ1-3, with D uncertain. The CDR3 is 13 amino acids. Germline V gene sequence: CDR1 SGHTA, CDR2 FQGNSA. Between the trimmed V and J ends, which lost 4 bases and 0 bases, there was a span of 4 bases. The CDR3 spells CASSSSSGNTIYF. DNA for the CDR3: TGTGCCAGCAGCTCCAGCTCTGGAAACACCATATATTTT.

This sequence joins TRBV30 and TRBJ1-1; tentative D call: TRBD1 (6 bases). This CDR3 has 15 residues. Germline CDR1 is GTSNPN and CDR2 is SVGIG (reference sequence). V was trimmed by 5 bases and J by 0 bases, leaving 16 bases between them. The CDR3, as DNA: TGTGCCTGGGATTGGACAGCCAGCATGAACACTGAAGCTTTCTTT. This translates into CAWDWTASMNTEAFF. Together with reference TRBV30 and TRBJ1-1, the CDR3 gives the full variable domain: SQTIHQWPATLVQPVGSPLSLECTVEGTSNPNLYWYRQAAGRGLQLLFYSVGIGQISSEVPQNLSASRPQDRQFILSSKKLLLSDSGFYLCAWDWTASMNTEAFFGQGTRLTVV.

In its sample, this clone was seen a few times. The CDR3 reads CASSYLAGADYEQYF. The CDR3 coding sequence is TGTGCCAGCAGTTATTTAGCGGGGGCCGACTACGAGCAGTACTTC. This chain uses TRBV6-6 with TRBJ2-7; 9 bases agree with TRBD2. Losses at the gene ends were 3 bases for V and 3 bases for J; bases not matched to a gene: 6. CDR1 is MNHNY, CDR2 SVGAGI, per germline (reference sequence). This CDR3 region has 15 residues.

Notes on this clone: One end of the junction fails to match germline, which may point to a read error. The chain has TRBV27 and TRBJ1-2; TRBD1 matches at 8 bases. The CDR3 runs 16 residues. Germline V CDR1 and CDR2: MNHEY, SMNVEV (reference sequence). The CDR3 region is CASTNLTQGANYGYTF. CDR3 nucleotides: TGTGCCAGCACGAACCTTACCCAGGGGGCTAATTATGGCTACACCTTC.

Here the CDR3 reads CASRLEGTDTQYF. In nucleotides, the CDR3 is TGTGCCAGCAGGCTTGAGGGAACAGATACGCAGTATTTT. The chain couples TRBV7-8 to TRBJ2-3; a weak D match, TRBD2 (5 bases). The V gene lost 6 bases and the J gene lost 3 bases, with 10 bases spanning the gap. CDR3 length: 13 amino acids. The germline gives CDR1 SGHVS, CDR2 FQNEAQ.

The gene calls are TRBV18 and TRBJ2-1; the D gene is possibly TRBD1 (7 bases). With 3 bases removed from V and 1 base from J, the gap between germline ends came to 13 bases. Germline assignment: CDR1 KGHSH and CDR2 LQKENI. The CDR3 contains 16 residues. CDR3 residues: CASSPYAGGSYNEQFF. The CDR3 DNA sequence: TGTGCCAGCTCACCTTACGCAGGGGGGTCCTACAATGAGCAGTTCTTC.

The rearrangement uses TRBV6-2 or TRBV6-3 and TRBJ2-1; TRBD2 aligns across 12 bases. Losses at the gene ends were 0 bases for V and 1 base for J; bases not matched to a gene: 7. Germline V gene data show CDR1 as MNHEY and CDR2 as SVGEGT. The CDR3 has 19 amino acids. CDR3 DNA sequence: TGTGCCAGCAGTTACTCGAGCACTAGCGGGGGGCTATCCTACAATGAGCAGTTCTTC. Its protein product is CASSYSSTSGGLSYNEQFF.

The chain couples TRBV20-1 to TRBJ2-1, with TRBD1 matching over 8 bases. CDR1 is DFQATT, CDR2 SNEGSKA, per germline (reference sequence). V shed 3 bases, J shed 16 bases, and the junction held 5 bases outside the gene matches. This CDR3 is built from 10 residues. The CDR3 sequence is CSARGTGEFF. The DNA for the CDR3 is TGCAGTGCTAGGGGGACAGGAGAATTCTTC.

V gene TRBV27 combines with J gene TRBJ2-3, with 9 bases lining up with TRBD2. Trimming at V came to 5 bases and at J to 5 bases, leaving 8 bases not matched to a gene. The CDR3 sequence is 15 residues long. Germline V gives CDR1 MNHEY, CDR2 SMNVEV (reference sequence). The DNA of the CDR3 is TGTGCCAGCAGTCCCACCTTAGCGGGGGTAGATACGCAGTATTTT. The encoded protein is CASSPTLAGVDTQYF.

The chain joins TRBV4-1 to TRBJ2-1; D perhaps matches TRBD2 (6 bases). Trimming stripped 0 bases from V and 3 bases from J, with 12 bases between. This CDR3 has 16 residues. Germline V gene lookup returns CDR1 MGHRA and CDR2 YSYEKL. CDR3 in amino acids: CASSQDATRNYNEQFF. CDR3 coding DNA: TGCGCCAGCAGCCAAGACGCGACTAGAAACTACAATGAGCAGTTCTTC.

The rearrangement joins TRBV27 to TRBJ1-4; D gene ambiguous. Germline V gives CDR1 MNHEY, CDR2 SMNVEV (reference sequence). The V end lost 1 base, the J end lost 4 bases, and 16 bases lay between the germline ends. The CDR3 has 17 residues. The CDR3 sequence: CASSLLRTGEGNEKLFF. The CDR3 DNA follows: TGTGCCAGCAGTTTATTGAGAACCGGGGAAGGTAATGAAAAACTGTTTTTT.

V usage is TRBV24-1 and J usage is TRBJ2-3; TRBD2 matches 10 bases. In germline, CDR1 is KGHDR, CDR2 SFDVKD. The CDR3 is 16 residues long. With V trimmed by 2 bases and J by 6 bases, 7 bases remained unmatched. The CDR3 DNA sequence: TGTGCCACCAGTGATTGGGCTAGCGGGAGCTTCGATACGCAGTATTTT. Translating it yields CATSDWASGSFDTQYF.

The CDR3 DNA follows: TGTGCCAGCAGCCAATGGACAGGACGAGCGAACTATGGCTACACCTTC. This sequence encodes CASSQWTGRANYGYTF. The chain couples TRBV3-1 (or the pseudogene TRBV3-2) to TRBJ1-2; 7 nucleotides match TRBD1. This CDR3 is built from 16 residues. Looked up from germline, CDR1 is LGHDT and CDR2 is YNNKEL (reference sequence). Trimming at V came to 2 bases and at J to 2 bases, leaving 8 bases not matched to a gene.

The CDR3, as DNA: TGTGCCAGCAGCTTACACCGGCAGGGGGCTAACTATGGCTACACCTTC. This translates into CASSLHRQGANYGYTF. V usage is TRBV7-8 and J usage is TRBJ1-2; 7 positions match TRBD1. CDR1 and CDR2 (germline): SGHVS, FQNEAQ. V shed 2 bases and J 0 bases; nucleotides not matched to a gene: 6. There are 16 residues in the CDR3.

The chain couples TRBV18 to TRBJ1-5; 11 bases line up with TRBD1. CDR1 is KGHSH, CDR2 LQKENI, per germline. This CDR3 comprises 13 residues. V was pared by 4 bases and J by 7 bases, with 0 bases of the junction left unmatched. The CDR3 DNA reads as TGTGCCAGCTCACGGGACAGGGGGCAGCCCCAGCATTTT. This encodes CASSRDRGQPQHF. Filled out from reference TRBV18 and TRBJ1-5, the complete variable domain reads NAGVMQNPRHLVRRRGQEARLRCSPMKGHSHVYWYRQLPEEGLKFMVYLQKENIIDESGMPKERFSAEFPKEGPSILRIQQVVRGDSAAYFCASSRDRGQPQHFGDGTRLSIL.

This chain links TRBV30 with TRBJ2-6; 10 bases are shared with TRBD1. Germline V lookup: CDR1 GTSNPN, CDR2 SVGIG (reference sequence). The CDR3 contains 16 residues. Germline trimming cut 8 bases from V and 0 bases from J; bases unmatched to any gene: 7. CDR3 in DNA: TGTGCCCGGATGCGACAGGGGGCCTCTGGGGCCAACGTCCTGACTTTC. Encoded protein: CARMRQGASGANVLTF.

The chain recombines TRBV28 with TRBJ1-1; no definite D call. The CDR3 totals 14 residues. V was shortened by 6 bases and J by 0 bases, with 11 bases between the two germline ends. CDR1 and CDR2 (germline): MDHEN, SYDVKM. CDR3 sequence: CASRLGAMNTEAFF. In DNA form, the CDR3 reads TGTGCCAGCAGGTTGGGAGCCATGAACACTGAAGCTTTCTTT.

V gene TRBV28 combines with J gene TRBJ2-7; perhaps TRBD2 as D (7 bases). Germline CDR1 reads MDHEN; CDR2 reads SYDVKM. The germline V and J ends were trimmed by 8 bases and 0 bases, with 14 bases remaining between them. The CDR3 totals 14 residues. Written as DNA, the CDR3 is TGTGCCAGCGGCCTCGCGGGGGCCTCCTACGAGCAGTACTTC. This translates into CASGLAGASYEQYF. The full variable domain, completed using reference TRBV28 and TRBJ2-7, is DVKVTQSSRYLVKRTGEKVFLECVQDMDHENMFWYRQDPGLGLRLIYFSYDVKMKEKGDIPEGYSVSREKKERFSLILESASTNQTSMYLCASGLAGASYEQYFGPGTRLTVT.

The chain joins TRBV5-1 to TRBJ1-1; the match to TRBD1 covers 7 bases. Trimming at V came to 5 bases and at J to 1 base, leaving 8 bases not matched to a gene. The germline V gene encodes CDR1 SGHRS and CDR2 YFSETQ. The CDR3 is made up of 15 amino acids. CDR3 in DNA: TGCGCCAGCAGACCCGACAGGGCCGCGAACACTGAAGCTTTCTTT. Its protein is CASRPDRAANTEAFF.

The genes are TRBV7-2 and TRBJ1-1, with 7 bases matching TRBD1. J was trimmed by 6 bases and V by 4 bases; bases with no gene match: 5. Germline lookup yields CDR1 SGHTA and CDR2 FQGNSA. The CDR3 is 13 amino acids. The CDR3 coding sequence is TGTGCCAGCAGCTCAGACAGGGTGGCTGAAGCTTTCTTT. Residues: CASSSDRVAEAFF.

The genes are TRBV28 and TRBJ1-3, with a tentative D call TRBD1 (6 bases). Germline V gene lookup returns CDR1 MDHEN and CDR2 SYDVKM. The germline V and J ends were trimmed by 6 bases and 0 bases, with 12 bases remaining between them. This CDR3 is 15 amino acids long. DNA for the CDR3: TGTGCCAGCAGGCGTGGGGGCTTCTCTGGAAACACCATATATTTT. Its protein is CASRRGGFSGNTIYF.

This clone was seen a handful of times. V usage is TRBV6-6 and J usage is TRBJ1-5; D is unclear. CDR3 length: 13 residues. V was cut by 2 bases and J by 5 bases, with 7 bases left in between. Germline CDR1 MNHNY, CDR2 SVGAGI (reference sequence). The CDR3 region is CASSYREDQPQHF. CDR3 sequence (DNA): TGTGCCAGCAGTTACCGGGAAGATCAGCCCCAGCATTTT.

The chain has TRBV3-1 (or the pseudogene TRBV3-2) and TRBJ2-7, with 10 nucleotides matching TRBD2. There are 15 residues in the CDR3. After removal of 4 bases from V and 3 bases from J, the junction contained 6 bases not matched to a gene. Germline V gene lookup returns CDR1 LGHDT and CDR2 YNNKEL (reference sequence). The CDR3 nucleotides read TGTGCCAGCAGCCCTACTAGCGGGATCGACTACGAGCAGTACTTC. Translated: CASSPTSGIDYEQYF.

This chain connects TRBV30 to TRBJ1-6; D uncertain. The CDR3 has 14 residues. The V gene lost 0 bases and the J gene lost 9 bases, with 12 bases spanning the gap. Per the germline V gene, CDR1 is GTSNPN and CDR2 is SVGIG (reference sequence). Written as DNA, the CDR3 is TGTGCCTGGAGTGTGGGCCAGCCAATTTCACCCCTCCACTTT. Translation: CAWSVGQPISPLHF.